The present entry profiles one T cell receptor (beta chain) with its context. Its cognate antigen is unknown. The V gene lost 6 bases and the J gene lost 6 bases, with 14 bases spanning the gap. The CDR3 extends over 13 amino acids. Per the germline V gene, CDR1 is DFQATT and CDR2 is SNEGSKA (reference sequence). The data originate from a study of T cell repertoires in cytomegalovirus infection. About the research overall: CMV infection and matching HLA type were both indicated by public TCR beta signatures. General study results and limits: Dominating the ex vivo response were HLA-C-restricted CMV-specific TCR beta clonotypes. Carriage of CMV together with the relevant HLA was identifiable through cumulative public TCR beta family frequency.

Via MiXCR, TCRdb re-called the reads, giving one row per CDR3 protein. The repertoire has 200,000 to 300,000 distinct CDR3 sequences, about an eighth of them found once; the top ten carry around 9%. This TCR came from a human donor in good health (CMV status not recorded). Some clones in this sample may be carry-over from other donors' samples. The chain employs TRBV20-1 and TRBJ1-4; D possibly corresponds to TRBD1 (6 bases). The material sequenced was PBMCs. The CDR3 DNA follows: TGCAGTGCACCCGGAGGGGGAGATGAAAAACTGTTTTTT. Translation: CSAPGGGDEKLFF.